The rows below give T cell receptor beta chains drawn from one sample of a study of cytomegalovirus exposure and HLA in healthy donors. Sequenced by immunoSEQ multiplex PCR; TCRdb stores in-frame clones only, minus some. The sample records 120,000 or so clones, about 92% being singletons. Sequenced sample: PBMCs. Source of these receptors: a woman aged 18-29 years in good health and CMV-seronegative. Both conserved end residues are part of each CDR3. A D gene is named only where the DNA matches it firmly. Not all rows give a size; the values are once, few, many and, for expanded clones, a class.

CASSVQGRDEQFF | TGTGCCAGCAGCGTACAGGGGAGGGATGAGCAGTTCTTC | . | TRBV9 | . | TRBJ2-1
CASSSSSGSYEQYF | TGTGCCAGCAGCTCATCTTCGGGCTCCTACGAGCAGTACTTC | once | TRBV7-9 | . | TRBJ2-7
CASSYGDRDTGELFF | TGTGCCAGCAGTTACGGGGACAGGGACACCGGGGAGCTGTTTTTT | . | TRBV6-5 | TRBD1 | TRBJ2-2
CASSYLVTSTDTQYF | TGCGCCAGCAGCTACCTAGTTACGAGCACAGATACGCAGTATTTT | . | TRBV5-1 | . | TRBJ2-3
CAWGTSGNVEQFF | TGTGCCTGGGGTACTAGCGGGAATGTTGAGCAGTTCTTC | . | TRBV30 | TRBD2 | TRBJ2-1
CASSFGVEETQYF | TGTGCCAGCAGCTTCGGGGTGGAAGAGACCCAGTACTTC | . | TRBV7-6 | . | TRBJ2-5
CASTDRGGAETQYF | TGTGCCAGCACCGACAGGGGTGGAGCAGAGACCCAGTACTTC | once | TRBV6-6 | TRBD1 | TRBJ2-5
CAWRGQETQYF | TGTGCCTGGCGCGGGCAAGAGACCCAGTACTTC | once | TRBV30 | . | TRBJ2-5
CASSLVPGLVISYEQYF | TGTGCCAGCAGTTTGGTCCCCGGACTAGTTATTTCCTACGAGCAGTACTTC | once | TRBV28 | TRBD2 | TRBJ2-7
CASSQTRQLEYGYTF | TGCGCCAGCAGCCAGACACGACAGCTAGAGTATGGCTACACCTTC | . | TRBV4-3 | . | TRBJ1-2
CASSPTGQGTLSYEQYF | TGTGCCAGCTCACCCACGGGCCAGGGTACATTGTCCTACGAGCAGTACTTC | . | TRBV18 | . | TRBJ2-7
CASSFQGGHEQYF | TGCGCCAGCAGCTTTCAGGGGGGCCACGAGCAGTACTTC | . | TRBV5-1 | . | TRBJ2-7
CSVERDSSTDTQYF | TGCAGCGTTGAAAGGGACTCTAGCACAGATACGCAGTATTTT | . | TRBV29-1 | . | TRBJ2-3
CASSDSRGGYNEQFF | TGTGCCAGCAGTGACTCGCGGGGGGGATACAATGAGCAGTTCTTC | many | TRBV6-4 | TRBD2 | TRBJ2-1
CASSLDSYTGELFF | TGTGCCAGCAGCCTGGACAGCTACACCGGGGAGCTGTTTTTT | . | TRBV6-6 | . | TRBJ2-2